This T cell receptor (beta chain) was identified during a study of cytomegalovirus exposure and HLA in healthy donors. Whole-study results and caveats: As was reported, the classifier diagnosed cytomegalovirus status with high specificity and sensitivity.

CDR3 size: 17 residues. Germline V lookup: CDR1 MDHEN, CDR2 SYDVKM. The germline V and J ends were trimmed by 7 bases and 4 bases, with 22 bases remaining between them. Notes on this clone: The antigen remains undetermined.

Produced via immunoSEQ multiplex PCR; TCRdb's table is partial and in-frame only. The table lists about 240,000 clones, about 86% of them singletons. This TCR derives from a woman aged 25 to 39 in good health and CMV-seropositive. The chain recombines TRBV28 with TRBJ2-2, with D perhaps matching TRBD2 (5 bases). Sequencing was done on a sample of PBMCs. CDR3 bases: TGTGCCAGCAACCCCAGCGGAAGAGGGTCAGGCACCGGGGAGCTGTTTTTT. Amino acids: CASNPSGRGSGTGELFF.